The clone carrying this T cell receptor beta chain was seen ten or more times. Assay: immunoSEQ multiplex PCR; the TCRdb copy retains only in-frame clones and omits some. The table lists about 36,000 clones, with no singletons. The source of the sample is a study of T cells after posttransplantation cyclophosphamide. This CDR3 contains 14 residues. Per the germline V gene, CDR1 is SGHAT and CDR2 is FQNNGV. V gave up 5 bases and J gave up 8 bases; unmatched junction bases: 8. Sequencing was performed on PBMCs. This clonotype was sampled from a girl between 5 and 17 years old in good health, CMV-negative, and a related stem cell transplant donor. The chain combines TRBV11-2 with TRBJ1-4; TRBD1 aligns across 7 bases. CDR3 DNA sequence: TGTGCCAGCAGCGACGACAGGGTTTTCGAAAAACTGTTTTTT. It yields the protein CASSDDRVFEKLFF.